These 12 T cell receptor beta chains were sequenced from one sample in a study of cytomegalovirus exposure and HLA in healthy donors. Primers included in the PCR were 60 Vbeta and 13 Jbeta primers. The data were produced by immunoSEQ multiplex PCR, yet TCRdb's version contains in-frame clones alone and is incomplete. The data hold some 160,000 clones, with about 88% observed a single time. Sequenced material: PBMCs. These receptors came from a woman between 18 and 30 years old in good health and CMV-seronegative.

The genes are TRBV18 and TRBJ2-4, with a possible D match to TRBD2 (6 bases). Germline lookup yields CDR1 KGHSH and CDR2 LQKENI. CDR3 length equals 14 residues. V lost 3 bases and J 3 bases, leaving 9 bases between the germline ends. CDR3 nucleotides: TGTGCCAGCTCACCGTGGGGGGACAAAAACATTCAGTACTTC. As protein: CASSPWGDKNIQYF. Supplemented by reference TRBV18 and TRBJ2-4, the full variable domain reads NAGVMQNPRHLVRRRGQEARLRCSPMKGHSHVYWYRQLPEEGLKFMVYLQKENIIDESGMPKERFSAEFPKEGPSILRIQQVVRGDSAAYFCASSPWGDKNIQYFGAGTRLSVL.

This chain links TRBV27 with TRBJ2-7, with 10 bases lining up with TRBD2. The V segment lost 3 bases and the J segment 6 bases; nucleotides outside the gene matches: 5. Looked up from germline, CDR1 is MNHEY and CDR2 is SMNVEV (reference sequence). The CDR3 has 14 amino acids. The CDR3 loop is CASSFLAGVREQYF. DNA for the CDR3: TGTGCCAGCAGTTTTCTAGCGGGGGTTCGCGAGCAGTACTTC.

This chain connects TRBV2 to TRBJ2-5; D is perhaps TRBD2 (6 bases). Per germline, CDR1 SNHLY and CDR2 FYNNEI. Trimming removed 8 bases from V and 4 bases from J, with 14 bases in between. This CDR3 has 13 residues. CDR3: CASGGQPRETQYF. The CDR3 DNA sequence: TGTGCCAGCGGAGGGCAGCCGAGAGAGACCCAGTACTTC.

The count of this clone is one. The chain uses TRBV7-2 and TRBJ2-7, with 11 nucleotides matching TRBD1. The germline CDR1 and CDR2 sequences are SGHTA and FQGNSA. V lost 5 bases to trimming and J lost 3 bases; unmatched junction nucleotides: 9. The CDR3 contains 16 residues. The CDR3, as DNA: TGTGCCAGCAGCCTCGACCGGGACAGGGGGTTCTACGAGCAGTACTTC. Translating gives CASSLDRDRGFYEQYF.

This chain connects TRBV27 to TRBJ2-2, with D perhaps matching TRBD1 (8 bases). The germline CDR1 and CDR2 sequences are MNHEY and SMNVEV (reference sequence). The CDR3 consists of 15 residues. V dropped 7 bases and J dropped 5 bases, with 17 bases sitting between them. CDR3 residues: CASNTGGGTTGELFF. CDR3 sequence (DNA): TGTGCCAGCAATACAGGGGGGGGAACTACCGGGGAGCTGTTTTTT.

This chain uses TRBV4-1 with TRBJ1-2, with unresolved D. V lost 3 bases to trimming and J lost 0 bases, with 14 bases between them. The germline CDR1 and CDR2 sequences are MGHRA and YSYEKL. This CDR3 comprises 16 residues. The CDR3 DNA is TGCGCCAGCAGCCACGAGGTTGGGTCCCCTAACTATGGCTACACCTTC. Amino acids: CASSHEVGSPNYGYTF.

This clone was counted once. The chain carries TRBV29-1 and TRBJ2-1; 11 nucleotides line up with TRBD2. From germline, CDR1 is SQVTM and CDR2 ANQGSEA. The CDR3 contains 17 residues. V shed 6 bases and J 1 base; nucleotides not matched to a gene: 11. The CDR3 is CSVDGLAGFVSYNEQFF. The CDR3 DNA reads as TGCAGCGTGGACGGACTAGCGGGCTTCGTTTCCTACAATGAGCAGTTCTTC.

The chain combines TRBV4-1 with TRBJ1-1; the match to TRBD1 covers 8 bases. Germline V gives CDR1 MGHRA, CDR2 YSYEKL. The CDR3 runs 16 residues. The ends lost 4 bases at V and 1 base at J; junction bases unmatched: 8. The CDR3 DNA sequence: TGCGCCAGCAGCCGGGTCGGACAGGGTAGGAACACTGAAGCTTTCTTT. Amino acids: CASSRVGQGRNTEAFF.

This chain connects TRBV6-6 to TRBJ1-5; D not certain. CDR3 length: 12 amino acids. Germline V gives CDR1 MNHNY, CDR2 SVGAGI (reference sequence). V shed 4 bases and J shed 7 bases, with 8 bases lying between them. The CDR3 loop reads CASSSPQQPQHF. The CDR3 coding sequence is TGTGCCAGCAGTTCCCCCCAACAGCCCCAGCATTTT.

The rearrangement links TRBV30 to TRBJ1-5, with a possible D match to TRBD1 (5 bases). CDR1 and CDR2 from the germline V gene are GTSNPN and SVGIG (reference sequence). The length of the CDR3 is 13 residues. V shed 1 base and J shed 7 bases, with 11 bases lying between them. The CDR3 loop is CAWSARGGQPQHF. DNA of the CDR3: TGTGCCTGGAGTGCACGGGGGGGACAGCCCCAGCATTTT.

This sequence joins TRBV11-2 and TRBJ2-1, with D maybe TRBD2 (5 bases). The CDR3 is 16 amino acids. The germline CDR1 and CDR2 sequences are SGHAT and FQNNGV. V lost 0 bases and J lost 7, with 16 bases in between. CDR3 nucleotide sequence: TGTGCCAGCAGCTTAGATACAGCCCCGGGGTGGAATGAGCAGTTCTTC. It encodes CASSLDTAPGWNEQFF.

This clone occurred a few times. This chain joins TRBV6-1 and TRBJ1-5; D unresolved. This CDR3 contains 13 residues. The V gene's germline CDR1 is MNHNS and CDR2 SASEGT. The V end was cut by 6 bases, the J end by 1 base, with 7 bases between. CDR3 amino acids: CASRFVSNQPQHF. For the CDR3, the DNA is TGTGCCAGCAGGTTCGTGAGCAATCAGCCCCAGCATTTT.